This T cell receptor (beta chain) was captured in a study of response to subunit inactivated influenza vaccine. Study-wide findings and caveats: Authors suggested few new T cells are recruited by each seasonal influenza vaccination.

TCRdb analysed the RT-PCR reads with MiXCR anew, one entry per CDR3 protein. In the table there are just under 550,000 distinct CDR3 sequences, approximately 22% of which are singletons. This clonotype was found a few times. The antigen is undetermined. The CDR3 is 15 amino acids. Trimming left V 1 base short and J 9 bases short, with 18 bases between. Germline V gene lookup returns CDR1 SGHDN and CDR2 FVKESK. In addition, the sample was reused for a study of T cells expressing NK-cell markers. That study adds: 5'RACE template switching built TCR beta cDNA with unique molecular identifiers. Most of the eight sequenced donors tested HCMV-seropositive; one tested seronegative. Several of the experiments relied on an anti-gamma-delta TCR antibody so that only alpha-beta TCR T cells were sorted. The leading position in the CD3+CD56-NKG2C+ fraction of a handful of donors also went to these clonotypes.

The source was CD4+ T cells sorted from PBMCs, collected roughly 13 days after vaccination. This chain connects TRBV14 to TRBJ2-5; possible D gene TRBD2, 5 bases. This clonotype was sampled from a man over 45 who received an inactivated influenza vaccine. The CDR3 DNA reads as TGTGCCAGCAGCCAAGGATGGGGAGCCGCGTCCCCCCAGTACTTC. Its protein is CASSQGWGAASPQYF.